This TCR beta chain derives from a study of blood T cell repertoires in COVID-19. TCRdb's table, derived via immunoSEQ multiplex PCR, lists solely in-frame clones and lacks some. The data show tens of thousands of clones, more than 75% seen once. This sequence originates from a woman of 80 years or more with acute or convalescent COVID-19. Sequencing input: peripheral blood.

CDR3 DNA: TGCGCCAGCAGCTTGGGGACACCCCCCCTCGGAACCCAGTACTTC. This gives the protein CASSLGTPPLGTQYF. This chain connects TRBV5-1 to TRBJ2-5, with D perhaps matching TRBD1 (5 bases). Trimming shortened V by 0 bases and J by 8 bases, and 17 bases separated the two germline ends. The CDR3 is 15 residues long. CDR1 is SGHRS and CDR2 is YFSETQ in the germline V gene. Based on the CDR3 plus reference TRBV5-1 and TRBJ2-5, the full variable domain is KAGVTQTPRYLIKTRGQQVTLSCSPISGHRSVSWYQQTPGQGLQFLFEYFSETQRNKGNFPGRFSGRQFSNSRSEMNVSTLELGDSALYLCASSLGTPPLGTQYFGPGTRLLVL.